This TCR beta chain was obtained from a study of cytomegalovirus exposure and HLA in healthy donors. The V segment lost 2 bases and the J segment 5 bases; nucleotides outside the gene matches: 4. Germline V gives CDR1 PRHDT, CDR2 FYEKMQ (reference sequence). This CDR3 spans 15 amino acids. This clone was seen only a few times. 13 Jbeta primers and 60 Vbeta primers were used for the PCR. Assay used: immunoSEQ multiplex PCR; TCRdb lists only in-frame clones, some missing. Of around 120,000 clones in the sample, approximately 76% were seen once. The chain uses TRBV13 and TRBJ2-5, with 11 bases matching TRBD2. Source material: PBMCs. This clonotype originated in a man between 60 and 75 years old in good health and CMV-seropositive. The CDR3 nucleotides read TGTGCCAGCAGCTTACTAGCGGGGGGCCAGGAGACCCAGTACTTC. Encoded protein: CASSLLAGGQETQYF. Variable domain in full (rest from reference TRBV13 and TRBJ2-5): AAGVIQSPRHLIKEKRETATLKCYPIPRHDTVYWYQQGPGQDPQFLISFYEKMQSDKGSIPDRFSAQQFSDYHSELNMSSLELGDSALYFCASSLLAGGQETQYFGPGTRLLVL.